This TCR beta chain is from a study of T cells expressing NK-cell markers. Study-level background: It was from sorted CD3+CD56+NKG2C+, CD3+CD56+NKG2C- and CD3+CD56-NKG2C+ T cells that TCR beta repertoires came. The authors sequenced eight donors, of whom seven were HCMV-seropositive and one was seronegative.

Turning to this clonotype: Antigen: not known.

General study findings and limits: Among several donors, these clonotypes also ranked first in the CD3+CD56-NKG2C+ fraction.

Production of TCR beta cDNA relied on 5'RACE template switching with UMIs. TCRdb re-called the 5' RACE reads; every CDR3 protein appears as one record, without DNA. The sample table sets out roughly 3,000 distinct CDR3 sequences. CDR1 is LNHNV, CDR2 YYDKDF, per germline (reference sequence). This CDR3 is built from 15 residues. The chain employs TRBV15 and TRBJ2-6. The TCR comes from a woman aged 18-29 years in good health. The sequenced material came from blood T cells: a sorted CD56 or NKG2C T cell subset, CD4+ or CD8+ T cells, or bulk PBMC T cells (not recorded which). The chain's CDR3 is CATSRGQSGANVLTF.